These 27 T cell receptor beta chains were sequenced from one sample in a study of blood T cell repertoires in COVID-19 (dated by TCRdb to about 2020). The protocol used for the library was the immunoSEQ multiplex PCR assay. TCRdb holds this immuneACCESS table with in-frame rearrangements only. Some clones are missing; in checked studies, unresolved V genes explain under half, and the rest has no known cause. For this sample the table gives 200,000 to 250,000 clones, of which about 81% were detected only once. Approximately 8.7% of the sample comes from the top ten. Source material: PBMCs or T cells enriched from blood (not recorded which). Every receptor here comes from a middle-aged man who had recovered from COVID-19.

The chain links TRBV18 to TRBJ1-2, with 8 bases aligning to TRBD1. Germline V lookup: CDR1 KGHSH, CDR2 LQKENI. J was trimmed by 1 base and V by 8 bases; bases with no gene match: 3. The CDR3 consists of 13 residues. The CDR3 region has the DNA TGTGCCAGCGACAGGGGAAATAACTATGGCTACACCTTC. Translated, it gives CASDRGNNYGYTF.

This chain's CDR3 is CAIKGESDNSPLHF. CDR3 nucleotide sequence: TGTGCCATCAAGGGGGAATCGGATAATTCACCCCTCCACTTT. The chain has TRBV10-3 and TRBJ1-6; tentatively, D is TRBD1 (6 bases). Deletions cut 7 bases from V and 5 bases from J, with 12 bases between. The germline V gene encodes CDR1 ENHRY and CDR2 SYGVKD. The CDR3 has 14 amino acids.

The rearrangement links TRBV5-1 to TRBJ1-2, with a tentative D call TRBD1 (5 bases). CDR1 and CDR2 from the germline V gene are SGHRS and YFSETQ. This CDR3 is built from 15 residues. Trimming took 0 bases from V and 3 from J, leaving 12 bases between them. CDR3 bases: TGCGCCAGCAGCTTGGCCGGGGGTTACGACTATGGCTACACCTTC. Encoded protein: CASSLAGGYDYGYTF.

Worth noting for this clone: At one end, the junction sequence differs from germline, possibly due to a read error. The chain employs TRBV19 and TRBJ2-7; TRBD1 agrees at 9 bases. This CDR3 contains 18 residues. The germline gives CDR1 LNHDA, CDR2 SQIVND (reference sequence). CDR3 sequence reads: CASSKQGAPLGLTYEQYF. The CDR3 DNA reads as TGTGCAAGTAGTAAACAGGGGGCCCCTCTAGGCCTAACCTACGAGCAGTACTTC. The full variable domain, completed using reference TRBV19 and TRBJ2-7, is DGGITQSPKYLFRKEGQNVTLSCEQNLNHDAMYWYRQDPGQGLRLIYYSQIVNDFQKGDIAEGYSVSREKKESFPLTVTSAQKNPTAFYLCASSKQGAPLGLTYEQYFGPGTRLTVT.

The CDR3 nucleotides read TGTGCCAGCTCACCGGGGGCAGAGACACCCCTGCGTCGCTATGGCTACACCTTC. Residues: CASSPGAETPLRRYGYTF. The V gene is TRBV18, the J gene TRBJ1-2, with a weak D call TRBD1 (6 bases). Trimming took off 3 bases at V and 4 bases at J, with 24 bases between the two ends. Germline V gene sequence: CDR1 KGHSH, CDR2 LQKENI. The CDR3 runs 18 residues.

The chain combines TRBV7-3 with TRBJ2-1; TRBD2 agrees at 12 bases. CDR3 length: 15 residues. Germline-derived CDR1 and CDR2 are SGHTA and FQGTGA. With V trimmed by 3 bases and J by 6 bases, 3 bases remained unmatched. The CDR3 DNA is TGTGCCAGCAGCTTCGGGACTAGCGGGCCCAATGAGCAGTTCTTC. Amino acid sequence: CASSFGTSGPNEQFF.

The chain carries TRBV2 and TRBJ1-3; D might be TRBD1 (6 bases). V lost 7 bases and J lost 1, with 11 bases in between. Germline CDR1 SNHLY, CDR2 FYNNEI. This CDR3 has 14 amino acids. CDR3 in amino acids: CASNQDRSGNTIYF. CDR3 nucleotides: TGTGCCAGCAATCAAGACAGGTCTGGAAACACCATATATTTT.

The V call is TRBV12-5, the J call TRBJ1-2; tentative D call: TRBD1 (5 bases). The CDR3 runs 13 residues. Germline V lookup: CDR1 LGHNT, CDR2 FRNRAP. V dropped 2 bases and J dropped 1 base, with 5 bases sitting between them. The CDR3 protein is CASGLQGNYGYTF. The CDR3 nucleotides read TGTGCTAGTGGTTTGCAGGGTAACTATGGCTACACCTTC.

This clone was seen a handful of times. CDR3 amino acids: CATSERNPGSPLHF. Written as DNA, the CDR3 is TGTGCCACCAGTGAACGGAATCCGGGTTCACCCCTCCACTTT. The J gene is TRBJ1-6, the V gene TRBV24-1; D is uncertain. V lost 4 bases and J 9 bases, leaving 12 bases between the germline ends. There are 14 residues in the CDR3. Germline V gene data show CDR1 as KGHDR and CDR2 as SFDVKD.

The chain carries TRBV4-1 and TRBJ2-7, with 10 bases lining up with TRBD1. The trim removed 1 base at V and 3 bases at J, leaving 6 bases unmatched. Germline assignment: CDR1 MGHRA and CDR2 YSYEKL. CDR3 length equals 16 residues. The CDR3 DNA reads TGCGCCAGCAGCCAAGCTTCGGGACAGGGGATCTACGAGCAGTACTTC. It encodes CASSQASGQGIYEQYF.

This clone was found many times. V gene TRBV19 combines with J gene TRBJ1-1; 8 bases agree with TRBD1. The germline gives CDR1 LNHDA, CDR2 SQIVND (reference sequence). V lost 1 base, J lost 11 bases, and 6 bases stayed unmatched. This CDR3 comprises 13 residues. The CDR3 nucleotides read TGTGCCAGTAGTATAGTGGACAGGGTAGACGCTTTCTTT. Protein: CASSIVDRVDAFF.

The V gene is TRBV19, the J gene TRBJ2-1; 8 bases align to TRBD2. This CDR3 is built from 15 residues. Germline loops: CDR1 LNHDA, CDR2 SQIVND (reference sequence). V shed 4 bases and J 7 bases; nucleotides not matched to a gene: 9. The CDR3 DNA reads as TGTGCCAGTAGTACCTTAGCGGGAAGGAGTAATGAGCAGTTCTTC. Translation: CASSTLAGRSNEQFF.

The gene calls are TRBV4-1 and TRBJ2-3; D not certain. The CDR3 consists of 14 residues. V was cut by 1 base and J by 6 bases, with 11 bases left in between. Germline assignment: CDR1 MGHRA and CDR2 YSYEKL. CDR3 sequence: CASSQGFSLDTQYF. CDR3 nucleotide sequence: TGCGCCAGCAGCCAAGGATTCAGTCTTGATACGCAGTATTTT.

The chain couples TRBV9 to TRBJ1-1; D gene unclear. Germline assignment: CDR1 SGDLS and CDR2 YYNGEE. The V and J ends lost 0 bases and 4 bases respectively, with 16 bases between them. CDR3 length equals 16 residues. CDR3 sequence reads: CASSVGGGLMGTEAFF. The CDR3 nucleotides read TGTGCCAGCAGCGTAGGTGGTGGGCTTATGGGCACTGAAGCTTTCTTT.

The V gene is TRBV3-1 (or the pseudogene TRBV3-2), the J gene TRBJ2-3, with D perhaps matching TRBD1 (6 bases). Trimming took off 4 bases at V and 3 bases at J, with 14 bases between the two ends. This CDR3 has 15 residues. The germline V gene encodes CDR1 LGHDT and CDR2 YNNKEL (reference sequence). CDR3 region: CASSLRQAPTDTQYF. The DNA of the CDR3 is TGTGCCAGCAGCCTCCGACAGGCGCCGACAGATACGCAGTATTTT.

This clone showed up just once. The rearrangement links TRBV6-5 to TRBJ2-7; 7 nucleotides match TRBD1. CDR1 and CDR2 from the germline V gene are MNHEY and SVGAGI. J was trimmed by 0 bases and V by 0 bases; bases with no gene match: 5. CDR3 length: 16 residues. CDR3 coding DNA: TGTGCCAGCAGTTACTCCTACAGGGGAACCTCCTACGAGCAGTACTTC. It translates to CASSYSYRGTSYEQYF.

The V gene is TRBV14, the J gene TRBJ1-1; a possible D gene is TRBD1 (5 bases). Germline-derived CDR1 and CDR2 are SGHDN and FVKESK. The CDR3 is 17 residues long. V lost 4 bases and J 6 bases, leaving 24 bases between the germline ends. For the CDR3, the DNA is TGTGCCAGCAGCCTAGGTAGGGGCCTTAAGAAGGGTCCTGAAGCTTTCTTT. Translation: CASSLGRGLKKGPEAFF.

This clone is a singleton in its sample. CDR3 region: CASSLDSGANVLTF. The CDR3 DNA reads as TGTGCCAGCAGCCTAGACTCTGGGGCCAACGTCCTGACTTTC. The V call is TRBV5-4, the J call TRBJ2-6; D ambiguous. Germline loops: CDR1 SGHNT, CDR2 YYREEE (reference sequence). V lost 4 bases, J lost 0 bases, and 5 bases lay in between. The CDR3 is 14 residues long.

This chain's CDR3 is CASSLEWGGSYNEQFF. The CDR3 coding sequence is TGTGCCAGCAGCTTAGAATGGGGGGGCTCCTACAATGAGCAGTTCTTC. This chain uses TRBV11-1 with TRBJ2-1; 7 positions agree with TRBD2. The CDR3 has 16 residues. The V gene's germline CDR1 is SGHAT and CDR2 FQDESV (reference sequence). With V trimmed by 1 base and J by 0 bases, 3 bases remained unmatched.

This clone was counted many times. The gene calls are TRBV12-3 or TRBV12-4 and TRBJ1-3; D not resolved. V lost 6 bases, J lost 4 bases, and 10 bases lay in between. The CDR3 extends over 13 amino acids. The CDR3 coding sequence is TGTGCCAGCAGCCTCCAGTCGGGAAACACCATATATTTT. Amino acid sequence: CASSLQSGNTIYF.

The chain combines TRBV2 with TRBJ1-2; TRBD1 matches 10 bases. The germline CDR1 and CDR2 sequences are SNHLY and FYNNEI. Trimming took 6 bases from V and 4 from J; bases not matched to a gene: 8. This CDR3 is 15 amino acids long. The CDR3 protein is CASRAGTGEGYGYTF. CDR3 coding DNA: TGTGCCAGCAGGGCCGGGACAGGGGAGGGCTATGGCTACACCTTC.

The rearrangement uses TRBV2 and TRBJ2-1; 7 bases match TRBD2. V shed 7 bases, J shed 7 bases, and the junction held 16 bases outside the gene matches. CDR1 and CDR2 (germline): SNHLY, FYNNEI. The CDR3 runs to 16 residues. This CDR3 is CASIALRESIGNEQFF. The CDR3 DNA is TGTGCCAGCATTGCGCTGCGGGAGAGTATCGGTAATGAGCAGTTCTTC. Supplemented by reference TRBV2 and TRBJ2-1, the full variable domain reads EPEVTQTPSHQVTQMGQEVILRCVPISNHLYFYWYRQILGQKVEFLVSFYNNEISEKSEIFDDQFSVERPDGSNFTLKIRSTKLEDSAMYFCASIALRESIGNEQFFGPGTRLTVL.

V gene TRBV11-2 combines with J gene TRBJ2-7; TRBD2 matches 9 bases. Germline V CDR1 and CDR2: SGHAT, FQNNGV. V gave up 4 bases and J gave up 7 bases; unmatched junction bases: 11. CDR3 length equals 15 residues. CDR3 in amino acids: CASSSTSGSQSEQYF. For the CDR3, the DNA is TGTGCCAGCAGCTCGACTAGCGGTAGTCAAAGTGAGCAGTACTTC.

J is TRBJ2-1 and V is TRBV12-5; 11 bases match TRBD2. CDR1 and CDR2 (germline): LGHNT, FRNRAP. The CDR3 totals 16 residues. Trimming removed 4 bases from V and 10 bases from J; junction bases left unmatched: 12. As DNA, the CDR3 is TGTGCTAGTGGTTCCCAGACTAGCGGGGATGTCCGGGAGCAGTTCTTC. This sequence encodes CASGSQTSGDVREQFF. Based on the CDR3 plus reference TRBV12-5 and TRBJ2-1, the full variable domain is DARVTQTPRHKVTEMGQEVTMRCQPILGHNTVFWYRQTMMQGLELLAYFRNRAPLDDSGMPKDRFSAEMPDATLATLKIQPSEPRDSAVYFCASGSQTSGDVREQFFGPGTRLTVL.

This clone has only a few counts. This rearrangement joins TRBV19 to TRBJ1-2, with D perhaps TRBD1 (5 bases). The CDR3 consists of 13 residues. Trimming pared 9 bases from V and 7 bases from J, leaving 18 bases between. Germline V gives CDR1 LNHDA, CDR2 SQIVND (reference sequence). The CDR3 loop is CASRGLQGIGYTF. DNA for the CDR3: TGTGCCAGCCGCGGCCTCCAGGGAATTGGCTACACCTTC.

In nucleotides, the CDR3 is TGTGCCAGCAGCTTATTACAAGATAATTCACCCCTCCACTTT. Translating it yields CASSLLQDNSPLHF. The genes are TRBV7-9 and TRBJ1-6, with D hard to call. Germline values: CDR1 SEHNR, CDR2 FQNEAQ (reference sequence). The CDR3 contains 14 residues. V was cut by 2 bases and J by 5 bases, with 7 bases left in between.

The chain couples TRBV27 to TRBJ2-2; tentative D call: TRBD1 (7 bases). Looked up from germline, CDR1 is MNHEY and CDR2 is SMNVEV (reference sequence). This CDR3 spans 16 amino acids. With 2 bases removed from V and 5 bases from J, the gap between germline ends came to 15 bases. In DNA, the CDR3 is TGTGCCAGCAGTTTAATCAGGCAGGGGGGAACCGGGGAGCTGTTTTTT. This translates into CASSLIRQGGTGELFF.